The 31 T cell receptor beta chains below were found in one sample sequenced in a study of T cells in localized non-small cell lung cancer. The assay was immunoSEQ multiplex PCR, and TCRdb's table has in-frame clones only and misses some. The table shows more than 40,000 clones, with 86% occurring only once. Material: PBMCs, obtained before any cancer treatment. The source is a man aged 35-69 years with stage II lung adenocarcinoma.

The rearrangement links TRBV4-1 to TRBJ1-4; D ambiguous. V gave up 0 bases and J gave up 8 bases, with 4 bases separating them. Germline-derived CDR1 and CDR2 are MGHRA and YSYEKL. The CDR3 totals 12 residues. The DNA of the CDR3 is TGCGCCAGCAGCCAAGATCGGGAAAAACTGTTTTTT. Its translation: CASSQDREKLFF.

This chain connects TRBV7-9 to TRBJ1-3; TRBD1 might be the D (5 bases). Germline CDR1 SEHNR, CDR2 FQNEAQ (reference sequence). CDR3 length equals 14 residues. Trimming stripped 5 bases from V and 2 bases from J, with 10 bases between. CDR3: CASSPMGAGNTIYF. As DNA, the CDR3 is TGTGCCAGCAGCCCGATGGGGGCTGGAAACACCATATATTTT.

The chain uses TRBV6-1 and TRBJ2-7, with D tentatively TRBD2 (5 bases). The CDR3 runs to 13 residues. Germline loops: CDR1 MNHNS, CDR2 SASEGT. V lost 4 bases and J lost 0, with 7 bases in between. The CDR3 nucleotides read TGTGCCAGCAGTGTAGGGAGCTCCTACGAGCAGTACGTC. This gives the protein CASSVGSSYEQYV.

The rearrangement uses TRBV7-2 and TRBJ2-1; 7 nucleotides line up with TRBD2. The junction had 2 bases not matched to a gene; V was cut back by 0 bases and J by 3 bases. Per the germline V gene, CDR1 is SGHTA and CDR2 is FQGNSA. The CDR3 runs to 15 residues. CDR3 nucleotide sequence: TGTGCCAGCAGCTTAGCCCTAGCGGTCTACAATGAGCAGTTCTTC. Protein sequence: CASSLALAVYNEQFF.

The chain has TRBV7-9 and TRBJ2-3; TRBD1 might be the D (6 bases). CDR3 length equals 14 residues. Germline lookup yields CDR1 SEHNR and CDR2 FQNEAQ (reference sequence). Trimming pared 7 bases from V and 0 bases from J, leaving 11 bases between. CDR3 nucleotides: TGTGCCAGCACTCCAAGGGGGAGCACAGATACGCAGTATTTT. This sequence encodes CASTPRGSTDTQYF.

The chain uses TRBV21-1 and TRBJ2-3; the table names TRBD2, a call not compared with the DNA. TRBV21-1 is a recognized pseudogene. CDR3 length equals 18 residues. The CDR3 reads CASSKAPGLARLTDTQYF. CDR3 bases: TGTGCCAGCAGCAAAGCGCCAGGACTAGCGAGGCTCACAGATACGCAGTATTTT.

This chain joins TRBV18 and TRBJ2-2; no clear D gene. Germline V lookup: CDR1 KGHSH, CDR2 LQKENI. V lost 0 bases to trimming and J lost 1 base, with 9 bases between them. The CDR3 runs to 16 residues. The CDR3 DNA follows: TGTGCCAGCTCACCACCCCGCGTGGGGAACACCGGGGAGCTGTTTTTT. This sequence encodes CASSPPRVGNTGELFF.

This rearrangement joins TRBV15 to TRBJ1-1; D possibly corresponds to TRBD1 (6 bases). The V gene's germline CDR1 is LNHNV and CDR2 YYDKDF (reference sequence). The V gene lost 1 base and the J gene lost 6 bases, with 12 bases spanning the gap. This CDR3 has 14 amino acids. In DNA, the CDR3 is TGTGCCACCAGCAGAGGAAACAGGGCCCCTGAAGCTTTCTTT. Amino acids: CATSRGNRAPEAFF.

V and J are TRBV6-5 and TRBJ2-3; TRBD2 agrees at 8 bases. Germline V gene sequence: CDR1 MNHEY, CDR2 SVGAGI. The CDR3 is 13 residues long. V was pared by 5 bases and J by 6 bases, with 4 bases of the junction left unmatched. The CDR3 DNA is TGTGCCAGCAGTCTCGGACTAGCCGATACGCAGTATTTT. As protein: CASSLGLADTQYF.

The chain couples TRBV6-1 to TRBJ1-4; possibly TRBD1 for D (5 bases). The CDR3 totals 13 residues. Germline assignment: CDR1 MNHNS and CDR2 SASEGT. Deletions cut 3 bases from V and 8 bases from J, with 10 bases between. The CDR3 DNA reads as TGTGCCAGCAGTGACAGGGTACCCGAAAAACTGTTTTTT. Translated: CASSDRVPEKLFF.

The chain has TRBV9 and TRBJ2-3; 10 bases align to TRBD2. The germline V gene encodes CDR1 SGDLS and CDR2 YYNGEE. The CDR3 totals 17 residues. J gave up 0 bases and V 1 base, and 5 bases lay outside the gene matches. The CDR3: CASSVTLAGGSTDTQYF. CDR3 sequence (DNA): TGTGCCAGCAGCGTAACCTTAGCGGGGGGCAGCACAGATACGCAGTATTTT. The full variable domain, its missing parts supplied by reference TRBV9 and TRBJ2-3, is DSGVTQTPKHLITATGQRVTLRCSPRSGDLSVYWYQQSLDQGLQFLIQYYNGEERAKGNILERFSAQQFPDLHSELNLSSLELGDSALYFCASSVTLAGGSTDTQYFGPGTRLTVL.

The V and J genes are TRBV6-6 and TRBJ1-1; D not resolved. The V gene's germline CDR1 is MNHNY and CDR2 SVGAGI (reference sequence). The V end was cut by 0 bases, the J end by 1 base, with 6 bases between. This CDR3 contains 14 residues. Here the CDR3 reads CASSYSSRNTEAFF. The CDR3 bases are TGTGCCAGCAGTTACTCGAGCAGGAACACTGAAGCTTTCTTT.

This clone occurred a few times. At one of its ends the junction is not consistent with the germline gene, which may arise from a read error. This chain connects TRBV5-6 to TRBJ1-5; D gene ambiguous. This CDR3 is 16 amino acids long. Germline V gene sequence: CDR1 SGHDT, CDR2 YYEEEE. The CDR3 DNA reads as TGTGCCAGCAGCTTAGCTGGTAGCGTGGCCTATCAGGCCCAGCATTTT. The encoded protein is CASSLAGSVAYQAQHF.

The rearrangement uses TRBV14 and TRBJ2-7, with a weak D call TRBD2 (6 bases). The CDR3 runs 13 residues. Germline assignment: CDR1 SGHDN and CDR2 FVKESK. Trimming cost V 2 bases and J 12 bases, with 17 bases left between them. Here the CDR3 DNA reads TGTGCCAGCAGCCAATTCTCCGGGACTTTATTGTACTTC. As protein: CASSQFSGTLLYF. Combining the CDR3 with reference TRBV14 and TRBJ2-7 gives the whole variable domain EAGVTQFPSHSVIEKGQTVTLRCDPISGHDNLYWYRRVMGKEIKFLLHFVKESKQDESGMPNNRFLAERTGGTYSTLKVQPAELEDSGVYFCASSQFSGTLLYFGPGTRLTVT.

The J gene is TRBJ1-2, the V gene TRBV27; maybe TRBD1 (6 bases). Deletions cut 5 bases from V and 3 bases from J, with 16 bases between. The germline V gene has CDR1 MNHEY and CDR2 SMNVEV (reference sequence). This CDR3 is 15 amino acids long. CDR3 in amino acids: CASSLTTTGYYGYTF. CDR3 coding DNA: TGTGCCAGCAGTCTAACCACTACAGGGTACTATGGCTACACCTTC.

The chain uses TRBV7-8 and TRBJ2-5, with 7 bases lining up with TRBD2. The ends lost 3 bases at V and 5 bases at J; junction bases unmatched: 6. The CDR3 has 14 residues. Germline-derived CDR1 and CDR2 are SGHVS and FQNEAQ. The CDR3 spells CASSLGGKEETQYF. CDR3 sequence (DNA): TGTGCCAGCAGCTTGGGGGGGAAGGAGGAGACCCAGTACTTC.

The gene calls are TRBV2 and TRBJ2-2; TRBD2 might be the D (6 bases). Germline CDR1 reads SNHLY; CDR2 reads FYNNEI. The CDR3 sequence is 18 residues long. V dropped 4 bases and J dropped 6 bases, with 24 bases sitting between them. The CDR3 sequence is CASSGRQFGSGRPGELFF. The CDR3 bases are TGTGCCAGCAGTGGACGACAATTCGGTAGCGGTAGACCCGGGGAGCTGTTTTTT.

This clone was counted between two and nine times. The chain is built from TRBV9 and TRBJ1-1; D is possibly TRBD1 (5 bases). CDR3 size: 15 residues. Trimming took 0 bases from V and 3 from J, leaving 12 bases between them. The germline V gene encodes CDR1 SGDLS and CDR2 YYNGEE. The CDR3: CASSVDNAGYTEAFF. The CDR3 nucleotides read TGTGCCAGCAGCGTAGATAACGCAGGGTACACTGAAGCTTTCTTT.

This clone was counted between two and nine times. The gene calls are TRBV2 and TRBJ1-1, with 7 nucleotides matching TRBD1. The germline gives CDR1 SNHLY, CDR2 FYNNEI. V gave up 8 bases and J gave up 3 bases; unmatched junction bases: 12. This CDR3 is 15 amino acids long. CDR3 sequence (DNA): TGTGCCAGCCTTCAACCGGGACAGCGGTACACTGAAGCTTTCTTT. This codes for CASLQPGQRYTEAFF.

J is TRBJ1-6 and V is TRBV5-6; no clear D. The CDR3 has 16 residues. The germline CDR1 and CDR2 sequences are SGHDT and YYEEEE. V lost 0 bases to trimming and J lost 0 bases, with 7 bases between them. The CDR3 DNA reads TGTGCCAGCAGCTTGGGGCTCAGCTCCTATAATTCACCCCTCCACTTT. It translates to CASSLGLSSYNSPLHF.

The chain uses TRBV9 and TRBJ1-2; 7 bases are shared with TRBD1. The CDR3 covers 13 residues. The junction had 5 bases not matched to a gene; V was cut back by 0 bases and J by 9 bases. Germline CDR1 reads SGDLS; CDR2 reads YYNGEE. The CDR3 spells CASSVADRASYTF. The CDR3, as DNA: TGTGCCAGCAGCGTAGCTGACAGGGCGAGCTACACCTTC. Filled out from reference TRBV9 and TRBJ1-2, the complete variable domain reads DSGVTQTPKHLITATGQRVTLRCSPRSGDLSVYWYQQSLDQGLQFLIQYYNGEERAKGNILERFSAQQFPDLHSELNLSSLELGDSALYFCASSVADRASYTFGSGTRLTVV.

V usage is TRBV5-4 and J usage is TRBJ1-1; D is possibly TRBD1 (5 bases). V gave up 0 bases and J gave up 4 bases, with 10 bases separating them. Germline CDR1 SGHNT, CDR2 YYREEE (reference sequence). The CDR3 has 14 amino acids. In nucleotides, the CDR3 is TGTGCCAGCAGCTTGGGAGGGGTTGGCACTGAAGCTTTCTTT. Amino acid sequence: CASSLGGVGTEAFF. Full variable domain (outside the CDR3, taken from reference TRBV5-4 and TRBJ1-1): ETGVTQSPTHLIKTRGQQVTLRCSSQSGHNTVSWYQQALGQGPQFIFQYYREEENGRGNFPPRFSGLQFPNYSSELNVNALELDDSALYLCASSLGGVGTEAFFGQGTRLTVV.

This chain uses TRBV14 with TRBJ2-3; D remains unclear. CDR1 SGHDN and CDR2 FVKESK come from the germline V gene. The CDR3 runs to 13 residues. Trimming took off 1 base at V and 8 bases at J, with 10 bases between the two ends. This CDR3 is CASSQVTTGTQYF. The CDR3, as DNA: TGTGCCAGCAGCCAAGTTACGACGGGTACGCAGTATTTT.

The V gene is TRBV19, the J gene TRBJ2-5; D is tentatively TRBD1 or TRBD2 (5 bases each). CDR1 is LNHDA and CDR2 is SQIVND in the germline V gene (reference sequence). V lost 9 bases and J 5 bases, leaving 13 bases between the germline ends. The CDR3 runs to 12 residues. CDR3 bases: TGTGCCAGCCGAGGGGTCAAGGAGACCCAGTACTTC. Its translation is CASRGVKETQYF.

This clone was detected only once. This chain joins TRBV12-2 and TRBJ1-2; the table assigns TRBD1, which was not confirmed against the DNA. TRBV12-2 is termed a pseudogene. The CDR3 has 12 amino acids. The CDR3 DNA follows: TGTGCAAGTCGCTCTACAGGGGCCCCCTACACCTTC. It encodes CASRSTGAPYTF.

The chain joins TRBV28 to TRBJ2-4; TRBD1 agrees at 8 bases. The germline gives CDR1 MDHEN, CDR2 SYDVKM. J gave up 1 base and V 8 bases, and 4 bases lay outside the gene matches. This CDR3 contains 14 residues. The chain's CDR3 is CASLRQGAKNIQYF. As DNA, the CDR3 is TGTGCCAGCCTAAGACAGGGGGCCAAAAACATTCAGTACTTC.

J is TRBJ1-5 and V is TRBV7-8; D is perhaps TRBD1 (5 bases). The germline gives CDR1 SGHVS, CDR2 FQNEAQ. This CDR3 spans 15 amino acids. Trimming left V 3 bases short and J 5 bases short, with 14 bases between. CDR3 loop: CASSFDAGGHQPQHF. The CDR3 DNA is TGTGCCAGCAGCTTTGATGCCGGGGGTCATCAGCCCCAGCATTTT.

This rearrangement joins TRBV4-1 to TRBJ2-3; possible D gene TRBD2, 5 bases. CDR1 is MGHRA and CDR2 is YSYEKL in the germline V gene. This CDR3 spans 15 amino acids. V lost 0 bases and J lost 6, with 13 bases in between. CDR3 nucleotide sequence: TGCGCCAGCAGCCAAGATCCTTCATCGGGGGATACGCAGTATTTT. It translates to CASSQDPSSGDTQYF.

The chain recombines TRBV2 with TRBJ1-2; D remains unclear. The CDR3 runs 16 residues. CDR1 is SNHLY, CDR2 FYNNEI, per germline. Trimming took off 8 bases at V and 0 bases at J, with 19 bases between the two ends. In nucleotides, the CDR3 is TGTGCCAGCTTGGGAGGCCCCGGGCCATCTAACTATGGCTACACCTTC. Translating it yields CASLGGPGPSNYGYTF. Filled out from reference TRBV2 and TRBJ1-2, the complete variable domain reads EPEVTQTPSHQVTQMGQEVILRCVPISNHLYFYWYRQILGQKVEFLVSFYNNEISEKSEIFDDQFSVERPDGSNFTLKIRSTKLEDSAMYFCASLGGPGPSNYGYTFGSGTRLTVV.

The chain has TRBV5-6 and TRBJ2-1; TRBD2 might be the D (6 bases). V gave up 0 bases and J gave up 5 bases, with 12 bases separating them. The CDR3 loop spans 15 amino acids. Germline-derived CDR1 and CDR2 are SGHDT and YYEEEE. This CDR3 is CASSLEAGSDNEQFF. The CDR3 coding sequence is TGTGCCAGCAGCTTGGAGGCGGGGTCGGACAATGAGCAGTTCTTC. Looking up the rest from reference TRBV5-6 and TRBJ2-1 gives the full variable domain: DAGVTQSPTHLIKTRGQQVTLRCSPKSGHDTVSWYQQALGQGPQFIFQYYEEEERQRGNFPDRFSGHQFPNYSSELNVNALLLGDSALYLCASSLEAGSDNEQFFGPGTRLTVL.

In regard to this clone: The limits of the CDR3 on the DNA are not certain, so only TCRdb's listed CDR3 is given. Other DNA sequences from this sample encode an identical CDR3 as well. This chain joins TRBV2 and TRBJ2-3; TRBD2, as called in the table, went unchecked against the DNA. The CDR3 has 20 amino acids, counting both end residues. Germline assignment: CDR1 SNHLY and CDR2 FYNNEI. The CDR3 is CASSTSLTSGGALGRDTQYF.